One T cell receptor beta chain is described in this entry. This sample was included in a study of blood T cell repertoires in COVID-19. The overall study: Acute and convalescent COVID-19 specimens originated in the United States, Italy and Spain. The cDNA or gDNA used as material had been derived from T cells, B-cell-depleted T cells, or PBMCs.

Germline CDR1 is SGDLS and CDR2 is YYNGEE. The CDR3 runs 17 residues. V lost 0 bases, J lost 3 bases, and 7 bases stayed unmatched. Here immunoSEQ multiplex PCR was the method, and the copy in TCRdb shows in-frame clones only, minus some. The data show around 63,000 clones, around nine tenths seen once. This chain links TRBV9 with TRBJ2-1; 9 nucleotides match TRBD2. This sequence originates from a woman of 80 years or more with active COVID-19. The sequenced sample was peripheral blood. In DNA form, the CDR3 reads TGTGCCAGCAGCGTAGGCGGGGGGGCTACCGACTACAATGAGCAGTTCTTC. It is translated as CASSVGGGATDYNEQFF. The full variable domain, rest sourced from reference TRBV9 and TRBJ2-1, is DSGVTQTPKHLITATGQRVTLRCSPRSGDLSVYWYQQSLDQGLQFLIQYYNGEERAKGNILERFSAQQFPDLHSELNLSSLELGDSALYFCASSVGGGATDYNEQFFGPGTRLTVL.